Below, 20 T cell receptor beta chains from the same sample are listed, as sequenced in a study of cytomegalovirus exposure and HLA in healthy donors (dated by TCRdb to about 2017). The library was prepared using the immunoSEQ multiplex PCR assay. For the multiplex PCR, a mixture combining 60 forward primers for TCR Vbeta segments and 13 reverse primers for TCR Jbeta segments was used. This is the immuneACCESS table as TCRdb keeps it, with only in-frame sequences that have V and J called. A part of the clones is gone; compared with another copy, unresolved V genes explain less than half, and the rest is unexplained. This sample is represented by some 130,000 clones; 80% of them were singletons. The ten largest clonotypes hold approximately 4.3% of the sample. Sequenced: PBMCs. Source of these receptors: a man aged 25-45 years in good health.

The CDR3 region has the DNA TGCGCCAGCAGCTTGGGATGGGTGGGAGACCCCTACGAGCAGTACTTC. It is translated as CASSLGWVGDPYEQYF. The chain links TRBV5-1 to TRBJ2-7, with D possibly being TRBD2 (5 bases). V was trimmed by 0 bases and J by 2 bases, leaving 15 bases between them. This CDR3 has 16 residues. The germline V gene has CDR1 SGHRS and CDR2 YFSETQ. Full variable domain (missing parts from reference TRBV5-1 and TRBJ2-7): KAGVTQTPRYLIKTRGQQVTLSCSPISGHRSVSWYQQTPGQGLQFLFEYFSETQRNKGNFPGRFSGRQFSNSRSEMNVSTLELGDSALYLCASSLGWVGDPYEQYFGPGTRLTVT.

The V and J genes are TRBV7-9 and TRBJ2-4; a weak D match, TRBD2 (6 bases). V was trimmed by 4 bases and J by 7 bases, leaving 11 bases between them. The CDR3 length is 13 residues. Germline values: CDR1 SEHNR, CDR2 FQNEAQ (reference sequence). CDR3 amino acids: CASSWTGVNIQYF. The CDR3 coding sequence is TGTGCCAGCAGCTGGACGGGAGTGAACATTCAGTACTTC.

The rearrangement joins TRBV14 to TRBJ2-7; TRBD2 matches at 9 bases. V shed 0 bases, J shed 1 base, and the junction held 7 bases outside the gene matches. The CDR3 contains 17 residues. The germline gives CDR1 SGHDN, CDR2 FVKESK. As DNA, the CDR3 is TGTGCCAGCAGCCAAGATCGGGGGGGACTAGCTTCCTACGAGCAGTACTTC. Translation gives CASSQDRGGLASYEQYF. Supplemented by reference TRBV14 and TRBJ2-7, the full variable domain reads EAGVTQFPSHSVIEKGQTVTLRCDPISGHDNLYWYRRVMGKEIKFLLHFVKESKQDESGMPNNRFLAERTGGTYSTLKVQPAELEDSGVYFCASSQDRGGLASYEQYFGPGTRLTVT.

Worth noting for this clone: Compared with germline, one end of the junction differs, possibly owing to a read error. The chain joins TRBV10-3 to TRBJ1-5; D is possibly TRBD1 (5 bases). Germline lookup yields CDR1 ENHRY and CDR2 SYGVKD. The CDR3 contains 14 residues. CDR3 bases: TGTGCCGTCAGTGGCAGGGAAAGCAATCAGCCCCAGCATTTT. Translating it yields CAVSGRESNQPQHF.

The chain couples TRBV6-8 to TRBJ2-7; 8 positions agree with TRBD2. The CDR3 loop spans 14 amino acids. V lost 11 bases to trimming and J lost 5 bases; unmatched junction nucleotides: 14. CDR1 MNHGY and CDR2 SAAAGT come from the germline V gene. In nucleotides, the CDR3 is TGTGCCCCCTTACGGGCGGGAGGTTCCCACGAGCAGTACTTC. Translating it yields CAPLRAGGSHEQYF.

This clone was detected a few times. The V call is TRBV9, the J call TRBJ2-1; 9 bases map to TRBD2. V shed 0 bases, J shed 4 bases, and the junction held 5 bases outside the gene matches. Germline values: CDR1 SGDLS, CDR2 YYNGEE. The CDR3 covers 16 residues. This chain's CDR3 is CASSVGAGGWYNEQFF. CDR3 in DNA: TGTGCCAGCAGCGTAGGGGCGGGAGGGTGGTACAATGAGCAGTTCTTC.

This chain uses TRBV9 with TRBJ1-1; the match to TRBD1 covers 10 bases. The CDR3 contains 17 residues. Germline loops: CDR1 SGDLS, CDR2 YYNGEE. The trim removed 0 bases at V and 4 bases at J, leaving 9 bases unmatched. As DNA, the CDR3 is TGTGCCAGCAGCGTAGGACTCTGGGGACAGGGGACCACTGAAGCTTTCTTT. Translated, it gives CASSVGLWGQGTTEAFF.

The rearrangement links TRBV27 to TRBJ2-2, with no clear D. Germline CDR1 and CDR2: MNHEY and SMNVEV (reference sequence). V dropped 3 bases and J dropped 2 bases, with 4 bases sitting between them. The CDR3 covers 13 residues. CDR3 coding DNA: TGTGCCAGCAGTTTGGCAAACACCGGGGAGCTGTTTTTT. Protein sequence: CASSLANTGELFF.

This chain links TRBV28 with TRBJ2-7, with 9 nucleotides matching TRBD2. J lost 4 bases, V lost 5 bases, and 6 bases had no gene match. CDR3 length: 14 amino acids. Germline assignment: CDR1 MDHEN and CDR2 SYDVKM. CDR3 loop: CASSTSGRRYEQYF. Here the CDR3 DNA reads TGTGCCAGCAGTACAAGCGGGAGGAGGTACGAGCAGTACTTC. The full variable domain, rest sourced from reference TRBV28 and TRBJ2-7, is DVKVTQSSRYLVKRTGEKVFLECVQDMDHENMFWYRQDPGLGLRLIYFSYDVKMKEKGDIPEGYSVSREKKERFSLILESASTNQTSMYLCASSTSGRRYEQYFGPGTRLTVT.

J is TRBJ2-3 and V is TRBV30; the D gene is possibly TRBD2 (5 bases). V lost 8 bases and J lost 1, with 13 bases in between. This CDR3 spans 13 amino acids. Germline V gene lookup returns CDR1 GTSNPN and CDR2 SVGIG (reference sequence). The CDR3 region is CANSQRRTDTQYF. For the CDR3, the DNA is TGTGCCAACTCTCAGCGGCGCACAGATACGCAGTATTTT.

The V and J genes are TRBV6-6 and TRBJ2-2; no reliable D call. This CDR3 comprises 13 residues. Germline-derived CDR1 and CDR2 are MNHNY and SVGAGI (reference sequence). V lost 5 bases, J lost 1 base, and 5 bases lay in between. The DNA of the CDR3 is TGTGCCAGCAGTGCCGGGAACACCGGGGAGCTGTTTTTT. Translating it yields CASSAGNTGELFF.

The J gene is TRBJ1-1, the V gene TRBV11-2; D not resolved. V lost 4 bases and J lost 1, with 10 bases in between. The CDR3 length is 14 residues. CDR1 and CDR2 (germline): SGHAT, FQNNGV. The CDR3 region has the DNA TGTGCCAGCAGCTCCACACGGGGGAACACTGAAGCTTTCTTT. Translated: CASSSTRGNTEAFF.

The rearrangement links TRBV7-9 to TRBJ2-7, with 12 bases matching TRBD2. V shed 1 base and J 1 base; nucleotides not matched to a gene: 5. The CDR3 spans 17 residues. CDR1 and CDR2 from the germline V gene are SEHNR and FQNEAQ (reference sequence). CDR3 bases: TGTGCCAGCAGCTTAGGCGGACTAGCGGGGTTTTCCTACGAGCAGTACTTC. Protein product: CASSLGGLAGFSYEQYF.

The chain joins TRBV29-1 to TRBJ2-1, with 8 bases that match TRBD2. V lost 4 bases to trimming and J lost 7 bases; unmatched junction nucleotides: 9. The CDR3 contains 14 residues. Looked up from germline, CDR1 is SQVTM and CDR2 is ANQGSEA. DNA for the CDR3: TGCAGCGTTGGGCTAGCGGGCTTGGGTAATGAGCAGTTCTTC. It is translated as CSVGLAGLGNEQFF.

V is TRBV5-5 and J is TRBJ1-5, with 7 positions matching TRBD1. CDR3 length: 17 amino acids. Germline V lookup: CDR1 SGHKS, CDR2 YYEKEE (reference sequence). V gave up 3 bases and J gave up 5 bases; unmatched junction bases: 14. CDR3 sequence reads: CASSSSFLGGFDQPQHF. The CDR3 region has the DNA TGTGCCAGCAGCTCCTCATTTCTAGGGGGCTTCGATCAGCCCCAGCATTTT.

The chain carries TRBV7-9 and TRBJ2-3; 7 nucleotides align to TRBD2. The CDR3 sequence is 15 residues long. Germline V gives CDR1 SEHNR, CDR2 FQNEAQ (reference sequence). V shed 6 bases, J shed 2 bases, and the junction held 8 bases outside the gene matches. The CDR3 DNA is TGTGCCAGCAGGTACAGCGGGGCCTACACAGATACGCAGTATTTT. Translation: CASRYSGAYTDTQYF.

The chain joins TRBV2 to TRBJ2-3; possible D gene TRBD2, 7 bases. The germline CDR1 and CDR2 sequences are SNHLY and FYNNEI. The V gene lost 8 bases and the J gene lost 2 bases, with 14 bases spanning the gap. The length of the CDR3 is 14 residues. For the CDR3, the DNA is TGTGCCAGCTGGGGGAGGGGGTCCACAGATACGCAGTATTTT. The encoded protein is CASWGRGSTDTQYF.

The V and J genes are TRBV6-1 and TRBJ2-7, with D perhaps matching TRBD1 (6 bases). The V end was cut by 4 bases, the J end by 0 bases, with 13 bases between. The germline CDR1 and CDR2 sequences are MNHNS and SASEGT. This CDR3 is built from 15 residues. For the CDR3, the DNA is TGTGCCAGCAGTGGAGGACAGATGAGCTCCTACGAGCAGTACTTC. It translates to CASSGGQMSSYEQYF.

This clone was counted a few times. J is TRBJ1-1 and V is TRBV14, with a tentative D call TRBD1 (6 bases). Germline CDR1 is SGHDN and CDR2 is FVKESK. Trimming took off 8 bases at V and 0 bases at J, with 10 bases between the two ends. This CDR3 contains 13 residues. In DNA form, the CDR3 reads TGTGCCAGCCGGGGACACTTGAACACTGAAGCTTTCTTT. Translating gives CASRGHLNTEAFF.

The rearrangement links TRBV23-1 to TRBJ2-2; 14 bases agree with TRBD2. TRBV23-1 is an ORF for which the function is uncertain. V lost 2 bases to trimming and J lost 4 bases; unmatched junction nucleotides: 3. The CDR3 runs to 17 residues. This CDR3 is CASSQRTSGRPTGELFF. The CDR3 DNA reads TGCGCCAGCAGTCAACGGACTAGCGGGAGGCCCACCGGGGAGCTGTTTTTT.